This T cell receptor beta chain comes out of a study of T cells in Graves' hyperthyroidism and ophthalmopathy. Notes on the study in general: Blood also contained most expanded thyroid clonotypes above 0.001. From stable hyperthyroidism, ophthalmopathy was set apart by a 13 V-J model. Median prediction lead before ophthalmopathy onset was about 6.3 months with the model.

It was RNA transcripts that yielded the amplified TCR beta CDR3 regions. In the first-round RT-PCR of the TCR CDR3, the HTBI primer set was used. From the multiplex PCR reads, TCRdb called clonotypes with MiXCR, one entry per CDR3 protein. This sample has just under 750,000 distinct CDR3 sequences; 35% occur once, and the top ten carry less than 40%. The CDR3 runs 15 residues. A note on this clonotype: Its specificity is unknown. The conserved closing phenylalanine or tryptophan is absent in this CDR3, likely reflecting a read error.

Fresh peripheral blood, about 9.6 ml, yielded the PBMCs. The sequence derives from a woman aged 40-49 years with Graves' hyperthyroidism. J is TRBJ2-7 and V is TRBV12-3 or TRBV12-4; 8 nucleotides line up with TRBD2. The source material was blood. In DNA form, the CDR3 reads TGTGCCAGCAGCCTCCGAGCGGGAGCACCCTATGAGCAGTACCTC. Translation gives CASSLRAGAPYEQYL.